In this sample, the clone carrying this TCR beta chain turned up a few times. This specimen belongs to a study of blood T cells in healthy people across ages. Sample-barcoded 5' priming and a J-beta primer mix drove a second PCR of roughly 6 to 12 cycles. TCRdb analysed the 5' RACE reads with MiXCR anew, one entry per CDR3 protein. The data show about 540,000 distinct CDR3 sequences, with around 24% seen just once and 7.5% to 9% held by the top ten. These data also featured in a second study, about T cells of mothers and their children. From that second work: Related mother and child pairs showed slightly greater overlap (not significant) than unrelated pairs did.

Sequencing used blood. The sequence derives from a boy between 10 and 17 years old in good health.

The CDR3 here is CASSATSGGPSSYEQYF. CDR3 nucleotides: TGTGCCAGCAGTGCGACTAGCGGGGGGCCCAGCTCCTACGAGCAGTACTTC. The J gene is TRBJ2-7, the V gene TRBV6-5, with TRBD2 matching 13 bases. Germline CDR1 MNHEY, CDR2 SVGAGI. With 5 bases clipped from V and 0 bases from J, the junction kept 7 bases outside the gene matches. The CDR3 sequence is 17 residues long.